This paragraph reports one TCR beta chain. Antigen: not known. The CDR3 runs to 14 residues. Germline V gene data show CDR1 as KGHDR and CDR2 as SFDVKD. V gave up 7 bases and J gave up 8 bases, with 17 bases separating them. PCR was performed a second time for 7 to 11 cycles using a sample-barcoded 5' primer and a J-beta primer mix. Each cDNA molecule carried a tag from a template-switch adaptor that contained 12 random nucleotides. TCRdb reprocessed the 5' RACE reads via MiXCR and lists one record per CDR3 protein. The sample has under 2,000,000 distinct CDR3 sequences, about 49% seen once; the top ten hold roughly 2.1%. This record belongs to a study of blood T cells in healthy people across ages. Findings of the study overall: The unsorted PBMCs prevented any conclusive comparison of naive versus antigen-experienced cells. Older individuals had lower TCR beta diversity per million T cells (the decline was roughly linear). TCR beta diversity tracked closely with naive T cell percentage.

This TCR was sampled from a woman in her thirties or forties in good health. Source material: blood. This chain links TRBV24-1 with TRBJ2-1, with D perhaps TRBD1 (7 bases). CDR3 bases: TGTGCCACCAGCCCAGGGGGGACCATCGATGAGCAGTTCTTC. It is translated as CATSPGGTIDEQFF.